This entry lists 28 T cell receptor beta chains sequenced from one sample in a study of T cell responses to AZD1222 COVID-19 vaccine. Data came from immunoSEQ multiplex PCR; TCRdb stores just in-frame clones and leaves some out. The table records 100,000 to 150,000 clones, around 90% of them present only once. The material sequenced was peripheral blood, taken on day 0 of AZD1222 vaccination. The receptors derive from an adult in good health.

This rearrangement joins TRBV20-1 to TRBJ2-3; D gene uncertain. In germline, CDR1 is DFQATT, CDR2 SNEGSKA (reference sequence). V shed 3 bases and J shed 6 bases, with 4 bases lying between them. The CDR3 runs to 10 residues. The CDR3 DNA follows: TGCAGTGCTAGTATTGATACGCAGTATTTT. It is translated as CSASIDTQYF.

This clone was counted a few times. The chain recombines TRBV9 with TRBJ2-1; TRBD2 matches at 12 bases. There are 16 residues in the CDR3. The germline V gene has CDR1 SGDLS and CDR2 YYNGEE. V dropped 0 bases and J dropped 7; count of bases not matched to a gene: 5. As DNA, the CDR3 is TGTGCCAGCAGCGTAGGGGCTAGCGGGGGGGCAAATGAGCAGTTCTTC. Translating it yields CASSVGASGGANEQFF.

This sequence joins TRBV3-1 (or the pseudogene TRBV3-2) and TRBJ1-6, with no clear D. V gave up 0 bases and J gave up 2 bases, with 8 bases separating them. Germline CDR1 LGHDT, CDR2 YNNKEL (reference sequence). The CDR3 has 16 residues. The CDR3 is CASSQERDTYNSPLHF. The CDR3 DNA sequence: TGTGCCAGCAGCCAAGAAAGGGATACCTATAATTCACCCCTCCACTTT.

CDR3 amino acids: CASSLADGQSSPLHF. The CDR3, as DNA: TGCGCCAGCAGCTTGGCCGACGGTCAGAGCTCACCCCTCCACTTT. V is TRBV5-1 and J is TRBJ1-6; D gene uncertain. CDR3 size: 15 residues. Germline CDR1 SGHRS, CDR2 YFSETQ. The V end lost 0 bases, the J end lost 10 bases, and 14 bases lay between the germline ends.

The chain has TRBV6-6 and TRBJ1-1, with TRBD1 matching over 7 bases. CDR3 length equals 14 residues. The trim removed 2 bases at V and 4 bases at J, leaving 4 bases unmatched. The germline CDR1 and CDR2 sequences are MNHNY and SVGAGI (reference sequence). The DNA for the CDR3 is TGTGCCAGCAGTTACGGAAAGGGGGCCACTGAAGCTTTCTTT. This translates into CASSYGKGATEAFF.

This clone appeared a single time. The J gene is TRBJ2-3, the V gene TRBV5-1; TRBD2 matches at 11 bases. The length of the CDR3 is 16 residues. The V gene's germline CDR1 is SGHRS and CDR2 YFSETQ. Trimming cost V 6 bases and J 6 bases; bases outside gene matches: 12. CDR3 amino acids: CASTLEGSGGEDTQYF. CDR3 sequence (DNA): TGCGCCAGCACCCTGGAAGGTAGCGGGGGGGAGGATACGCAGTATTTT. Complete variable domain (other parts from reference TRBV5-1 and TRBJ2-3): KAGVTQTPRYLIKTRGQQVTLSCSPISGHRSVSWYQQTPGQGLQFLFEYFSETQRNKGNFPGRFSGRQFSNSRSEMNVSTLELGDSALYLCASTLEGSGGEDTQYFGPGTRLTVL.

DNA for the CDR3: TGTGCCAGCAGTCTGAATGGGGCAGTGGGGATGAACACTGAAGCTTTCTTT. This sequence encodes CASSLNGAVGMNTEAFF. The V gene is TRBV27, the J gene TRBJ1-1; D perhaps matches TRBD1 (5 bases). Germline CDR1 and CDR2: MNHEY and SMNVEV (reference sequence). CDR3 length: 17 amino acids. Trimming left V 5 bases short and J 0 bases short, with 19 bases between.

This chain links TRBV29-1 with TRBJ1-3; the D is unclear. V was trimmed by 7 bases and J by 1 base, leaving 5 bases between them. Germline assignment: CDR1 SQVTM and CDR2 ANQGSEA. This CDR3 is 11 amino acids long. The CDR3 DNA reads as TGCAGCGCGGGTTCTGGAAACACCATATATTTT. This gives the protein CSAGSGNTIYF. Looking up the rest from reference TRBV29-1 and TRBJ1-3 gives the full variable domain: SAVISQKPSRDICQRGTSLTIQCQVDSQVTMMFWYRQQPGQSLTLIATANQGSEATYESGFVIDKFPISRPNLTFSTLTVSNMSPEDSSIYLCSAGSGNTIYFGEGSWLTVV.

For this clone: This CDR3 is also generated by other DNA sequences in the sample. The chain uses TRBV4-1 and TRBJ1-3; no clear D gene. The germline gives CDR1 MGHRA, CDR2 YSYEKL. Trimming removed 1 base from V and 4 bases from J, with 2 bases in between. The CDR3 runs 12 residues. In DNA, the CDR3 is TGCGCCAGCAGCCAAGGGGGAAACACCATATATTTT. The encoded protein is CASSQGGNTIYF.

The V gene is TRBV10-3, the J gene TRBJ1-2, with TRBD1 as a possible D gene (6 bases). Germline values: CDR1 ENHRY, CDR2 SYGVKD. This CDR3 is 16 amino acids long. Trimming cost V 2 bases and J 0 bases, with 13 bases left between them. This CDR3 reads CAISERRGGANYGYTF. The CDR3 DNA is TGTGCCATCAGTGAGAGGCGAGGGGGAGCTAACTATGGCTACACCTTC.

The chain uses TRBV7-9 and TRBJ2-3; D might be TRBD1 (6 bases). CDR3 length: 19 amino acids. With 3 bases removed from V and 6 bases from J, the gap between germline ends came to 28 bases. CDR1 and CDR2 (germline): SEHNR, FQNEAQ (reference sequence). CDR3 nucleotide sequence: TGTGCCAGCAGCTTCGCCCTATCAGATGGACAGTCCTTAGGGGATACGCAGTATTTT. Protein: CASSFALSDGQSLGDTQYF.

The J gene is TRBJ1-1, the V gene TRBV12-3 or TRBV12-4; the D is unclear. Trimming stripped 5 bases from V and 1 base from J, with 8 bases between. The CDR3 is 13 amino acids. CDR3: CASSGLQNTEAFF. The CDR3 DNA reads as TGTGCCAGCAGTGGACTTCAGAACACTGAAGCTTTCTTT.

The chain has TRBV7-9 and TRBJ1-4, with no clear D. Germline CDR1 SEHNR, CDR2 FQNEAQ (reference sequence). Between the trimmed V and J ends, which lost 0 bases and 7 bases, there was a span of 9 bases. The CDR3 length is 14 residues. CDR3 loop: CASSLAGRGEKLFF. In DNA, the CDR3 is TGTGCCAGCAGCTTAGCCGGACGAGGTGAAAAACTGTTTTTT.

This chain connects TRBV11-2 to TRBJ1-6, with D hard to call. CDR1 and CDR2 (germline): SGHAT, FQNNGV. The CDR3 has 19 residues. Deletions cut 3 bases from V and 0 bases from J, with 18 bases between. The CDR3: CASSLTNGVGHSYNSPLHF. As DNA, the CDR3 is TGTGCCAGCAGCTTGACGAATGGAGTCGGGCACTCCTATAATTCACCCCTCCACTTT.

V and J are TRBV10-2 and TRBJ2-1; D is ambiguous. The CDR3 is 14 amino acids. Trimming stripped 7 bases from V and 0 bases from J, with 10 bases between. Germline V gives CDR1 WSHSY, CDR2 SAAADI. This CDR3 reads CASKAASSYNEQFF. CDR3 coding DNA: TGCGCCAGCAAAGCAGCGAGCTCCTACAATGAGCAGTTCTTC.

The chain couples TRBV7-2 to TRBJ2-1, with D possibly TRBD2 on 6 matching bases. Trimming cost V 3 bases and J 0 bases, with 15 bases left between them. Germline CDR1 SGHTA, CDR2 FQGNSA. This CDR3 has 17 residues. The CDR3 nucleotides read TGTGCCAGCAGCTTTCGGTATAGCGGCGGCTCCTACAATGAGCAGTTCTTC. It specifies CASSFRYSGGSYNEQFF. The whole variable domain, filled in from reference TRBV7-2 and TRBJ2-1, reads GAGVSQSPSNKVTEKGKDVELRCDPISGHTALYWYRQSLGQGLEFLIYFQGNSAPDKSGLPSDRFSAERTGGSVSTLTIQRTQQEDSAVYLCASSFRYSGGSYNEQFFGPGTRLTVL.

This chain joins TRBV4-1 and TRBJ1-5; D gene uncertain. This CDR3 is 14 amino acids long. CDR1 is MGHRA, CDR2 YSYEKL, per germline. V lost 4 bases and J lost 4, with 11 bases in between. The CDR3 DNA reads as TGCGCCAGCAGCCTCGCTCCGGGGAATCAGCCCCAGCATTTT. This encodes CASSLAPGNQPQHF.

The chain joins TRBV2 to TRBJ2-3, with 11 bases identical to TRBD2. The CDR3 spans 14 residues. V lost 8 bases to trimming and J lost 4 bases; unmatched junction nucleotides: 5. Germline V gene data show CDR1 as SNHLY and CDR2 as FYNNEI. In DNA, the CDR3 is TGTGCCAGCCGAACTAGCGGGGGTTCAGATACGCAGTATTTT. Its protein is CASRTSGGSDTQYF.

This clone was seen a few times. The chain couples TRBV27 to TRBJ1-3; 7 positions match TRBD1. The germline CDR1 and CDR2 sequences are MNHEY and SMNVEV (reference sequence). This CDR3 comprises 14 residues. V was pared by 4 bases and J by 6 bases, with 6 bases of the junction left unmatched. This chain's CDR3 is CASSYRQGENTIYF. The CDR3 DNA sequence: TGTGCCAGCAGTTATAGGCAGGGGGAAAACACCATATATTTT.

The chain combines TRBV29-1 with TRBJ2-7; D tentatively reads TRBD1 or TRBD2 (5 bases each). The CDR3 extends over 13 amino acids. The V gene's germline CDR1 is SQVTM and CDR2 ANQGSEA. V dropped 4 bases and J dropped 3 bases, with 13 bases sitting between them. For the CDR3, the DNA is TGCAGCGTTGCATTGGGGACGGACTACGAGCAGTACTTC. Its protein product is CSVALGTDYEQYF.

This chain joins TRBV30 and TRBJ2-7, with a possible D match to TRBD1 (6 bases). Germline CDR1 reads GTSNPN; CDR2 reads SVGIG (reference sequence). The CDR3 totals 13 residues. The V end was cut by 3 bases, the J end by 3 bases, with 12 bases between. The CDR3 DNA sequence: TGTGCCTGGAGCAGGGGAGTCGGCTACGAGCAGTACTTC. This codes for CAWSRGVGYEQYF.

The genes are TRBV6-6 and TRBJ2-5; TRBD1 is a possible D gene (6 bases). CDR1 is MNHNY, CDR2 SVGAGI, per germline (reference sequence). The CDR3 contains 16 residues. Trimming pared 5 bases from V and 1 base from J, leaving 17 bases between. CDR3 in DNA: TGTGCCAGCAGTAACCTACAGGGAGTGGGCCAAGAGACCCAGTACTTC. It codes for CASSNLQGVGQETQYF.

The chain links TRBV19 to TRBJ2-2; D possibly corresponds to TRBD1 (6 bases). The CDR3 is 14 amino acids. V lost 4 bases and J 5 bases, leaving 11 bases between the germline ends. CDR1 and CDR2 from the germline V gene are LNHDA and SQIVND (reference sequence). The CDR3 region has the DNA TGTGCCAGTAGTAGGGGGACAACAACCGGGGAGCTGTTTTTT. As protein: CASSRGTTTGELFF.

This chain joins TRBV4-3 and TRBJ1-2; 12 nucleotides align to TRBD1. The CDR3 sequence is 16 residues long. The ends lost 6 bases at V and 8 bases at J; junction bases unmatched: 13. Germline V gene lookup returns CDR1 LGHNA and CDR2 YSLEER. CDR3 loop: CASSYPGTGGFKGYTF. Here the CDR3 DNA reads TGCGCCAGCAGTTATCCCGGGACAGGGGGCTTTAAAGGCTACACCTTC.

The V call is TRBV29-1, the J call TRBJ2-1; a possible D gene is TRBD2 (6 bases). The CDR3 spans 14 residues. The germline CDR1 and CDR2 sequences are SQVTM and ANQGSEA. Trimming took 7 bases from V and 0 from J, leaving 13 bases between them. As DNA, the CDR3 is TGCAGCGCGGTGCTAGCGAGCTCCTACAATGAGCAGTTCTTC. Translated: CSAVLASSYNEQFF.

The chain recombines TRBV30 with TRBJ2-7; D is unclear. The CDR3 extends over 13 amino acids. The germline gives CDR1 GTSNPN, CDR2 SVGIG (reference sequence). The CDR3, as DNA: TGTGCTATATCTAGGGTTAGCTCCTACGAGCAGTACTTC. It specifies CAISRVSSYEQYF.

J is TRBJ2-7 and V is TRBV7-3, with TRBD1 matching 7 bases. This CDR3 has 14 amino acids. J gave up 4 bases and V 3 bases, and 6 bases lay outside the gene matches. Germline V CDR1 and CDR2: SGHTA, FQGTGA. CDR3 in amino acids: CASSLEGGPYEQYF. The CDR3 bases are TGTGCCAGCAGCTTGGAAGGGGGCCCATACGAGCAGTACTTC.

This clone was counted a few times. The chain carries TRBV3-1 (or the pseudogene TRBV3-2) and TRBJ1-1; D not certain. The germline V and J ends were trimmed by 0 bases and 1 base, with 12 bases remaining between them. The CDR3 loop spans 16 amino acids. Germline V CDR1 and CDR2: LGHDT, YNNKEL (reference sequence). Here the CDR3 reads CASSQDRRLPNTEAFF. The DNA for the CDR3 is TGTGCCAGCAGCCAAGATAGAAGGCTGCCGAACACTGAAGCTTTCTTT.